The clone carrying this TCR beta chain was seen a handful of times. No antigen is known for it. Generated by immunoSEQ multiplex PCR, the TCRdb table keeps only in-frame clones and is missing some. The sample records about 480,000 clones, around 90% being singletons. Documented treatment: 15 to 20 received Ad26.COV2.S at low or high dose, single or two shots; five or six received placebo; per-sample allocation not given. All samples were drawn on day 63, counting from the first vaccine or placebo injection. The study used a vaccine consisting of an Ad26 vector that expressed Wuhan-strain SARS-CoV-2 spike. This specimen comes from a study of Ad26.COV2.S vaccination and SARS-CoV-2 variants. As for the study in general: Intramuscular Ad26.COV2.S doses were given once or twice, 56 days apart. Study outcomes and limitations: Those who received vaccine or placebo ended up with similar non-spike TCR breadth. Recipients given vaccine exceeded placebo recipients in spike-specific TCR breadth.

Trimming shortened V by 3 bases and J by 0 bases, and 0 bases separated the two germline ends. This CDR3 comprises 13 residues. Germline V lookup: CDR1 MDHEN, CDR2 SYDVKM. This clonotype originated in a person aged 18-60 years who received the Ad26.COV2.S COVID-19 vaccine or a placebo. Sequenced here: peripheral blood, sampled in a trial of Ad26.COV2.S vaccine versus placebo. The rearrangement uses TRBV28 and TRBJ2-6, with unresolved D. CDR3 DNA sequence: TGTGCCAGCAGTTTCTCTGGGGCCAACGTCCTGACTTTC. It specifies CASSFSGANVLTF.